This TCR beta chain came from a study of blood T cell repertoires in COVID-19. The cohort comprised adults aged 18 to 89 years residing in some 24 US areas. In the authors' methods: Amplified reference gene primers provided the basis for estimating nucleated cell counts. Some clones are missing from TCRdb's copy, which holds only in-frame ones; the method was immunoSEQ multiplex PCR. V, J and clone size derive from that table, while D and trimming were established from the DNA sequence. The sample includes about 290,000 clones, approximately 88% of them seen just once. Trimming stripped 3 bases from V and 10 bases from J, with 11 bases between. CDR3 length: 11 amino acids. Per the germline V gene, CDR1 is DFQATT and CDR2 is SNEGSKA (reference sequence).

The V and J genes are TRBV20-1 and TRBJ2-3; D uncertain. This clonotype was obtained from a woman between 40 and 55 years old who had recovered from COVID-19. The sequenced sample was PBMCs or T cells enriched from blood (not recorded which). The CDR3 protein is CSASPAGAQYF. CDR3 coding DNA: TGCAGTGCTAGCCCCGCAGGCGCGCAGTATTTT.